The present entry profiles one T cell receptor (beta chain) with its context. An end of the junction does not agree with germline; a read error may underlie this. The entry originates in a study of blood T cell repertoires in COVID-19. Study-wide context: Spain, Italy and the United States supplied samples that represented acute and convalescent COVID-19. Sample material is recorded as cDNA or gDNA derived from T cells, B-cell-depleted T cells, or PBMCs.

Patients at the Seattle site were enrolled during active infection and followed longitudinally. Methods used by the authors: Amplification from reference gene primers served as the basis for estimated nucleated cell counts. Using immunoSEQ multiplex PCR, the repertoire was profiled, and TCRdb retains in-frame clones only, with some absent. For V, J and clone size, that table is used; D and trimming come from the DNA. The sample holds 45,000 to 70,000 clones, approximately 87% seen once. This CDR3 region has 14 residues. Germline-derived CDR1 and CDR2 are MGHRA and YSYEKL. The chain uses TRBV4-1 and TRBJ1-2, with TRBD1 as a possible D gene (5 bases). Sequenced sample: peripheral blood. The TCR was taken from a woman aged 60 to 75 with COVID-19, enrolled during active disease. CDR3 loop: CTSSAGTGVRGYTF. CDR3 bases: TGCACCAGCAGCGCCGGGACGGGGGTCCGTGGCTACACCTTC.